Below, 12 T cell receptor beta chains from the same sample are listed, as sequenced in a study of T cells in Graves' hyperthyroidism and ophthalmopathy. Researchers amplified the TCR beta CDR3 regions from RNA transcripts. When the TCR CDR3 underwent first-round RT-PCR, the HTBI primer set was used. TCRdb itself ran the multiplex PCR reads through MiXCR, one entry per CDR3 protein. The sample has about 290,000 distinct CDR3 sequences, roughly 14% seen once; the top ten hold approximately 8.6%. The specimen sequenced was blood. All receptors derive from a woman under 40 with Graves' hyperthyroidism that later progressed to Graves' ophthalmopathy.

This clonotype was detected many times. The CDR3 is CASSWSGRSTDTQYF. CDR3 nucleotides: TGCGCCAGCAGCTGGAGCGGGAGAAGCACAGATACGCAGTATTTT. V is TRBV5-1 and J is TRBJ2-3, with 8 bases identical to TRBD2. Germline CDR1 and CDR2: SGHRS and YFSETQ. The CDR3 is 15 amino acids. Unmatched junction bases numbered 3, after V lost 3 bases and J lost 0 bases.

This clonotype occurred many times. The rearrangement joins TRBV28 to TRBJ1-2, with D tentatively TRBD1 (6 bases). The CDR3 contains 16 residues. Germline CDR1 reads MDHEN; CDR2 reads SYDVKM. Trimming removed 2 bases from V and 3 bases from J, with 16 bases in between. The CDR3 region has the DNA TGTGCCAGCAGTTTACAGGGGAGATCACCAGACTATGGCTACACCTTC. Encoded protein: CASSLQGRSPDYGYTF.

This clonotype was seen ten or more times. The chain joins TRBV5-8 to TRBJ2-1; 9 bases fit TRBD2. CDR1 is SGHTS, CDR2 YDEGEE, per germline. The V segment lost 1 base and the J segment 8 bases; nucleotides outside the gene matches: 13. The CDR3 runs to 17 residues. CDR3 region: CASSLTWVSGSKDEQFF. As DNA, the CDR3 is TGTGCCAGCAGCTTGACATGGGTTAGCGGGAGTAAGGATGAGCAGTTCTTC. Together with reference TRBV5-8 and TRBJ2-1, the CDR3 gives the full variable domain: EAGVTQSPTHLIKTRGQQATLRCSPISGHTSVYWYQQALGLGLQFLLWYDEGEERNRGNFPPRFSGRQFPNYSSELNVNALELEDSALYLCASSLTWVSGSKDEQFFGPGTRLTVL.

This clonotype has a count of ten or more. The J gene is TRBJ2-1, the V gene TRBV6-2 or TRBV6-3, with 12 nucleotides matching TRBD2. The CDR3 runs to 16 residues. Germline V gives CDR1 MNHEY, CDR2 SVGEGT. V shed 0 bases, J shed 9 bases, and the junction held 6 bases outside the gene matches. DNA of the CDR3: TGTGCCAGCAGTTACTCCTCTAGCGGGAGGGCCGCTGAGCAGTTCTTC. The encoded protein is CASSYSSSGRAAEQFF.

This clonotype was observed many times. The chain carries TRBV7-8 and TRBJ1-4; TRBD1 is a possible D gene (5 bases). V lost 1 base and J 0 bases, leaving 9 bases between the germline ends. Germline CDR1 reads SGHVS; CDR2 reads FQNEAQ. The CDR3 is made up of 16 amino acids. The CDR3 sequence: CASSLGRGPTNEKLFF. CDR3 nucleotides: TGTGCCAGCAGCTTAGGGCGGGGCCCAACTAATGAAAAACTGTTTTTT.

Ten or more counts support this clonotype. The rearrangement uses TRBV28 and TRBJ2-1, with 9 bases fitting TRBD1. In germline, CDR1 is MDHEN, CDR2 SYDVKM. This CDR3 contains 14 residues. The trim removed 5 bases at V and 7 bases at J, leaving 6 bases unmatched. The DNA of the CDR3 is TGTGCCAGCAGTGTACAGGGGGCATGGAATGAGCAGTTCTTC. The encoded protein is CASSVQGAWNEQFF.

The rearrangement links TRBV19 to TRBJ2-1, with D perhaps TRBD2 (6 bases). V lost 3 bases and J 3 bases, leaving 9 bases between the germline ends. CDR1 LNHDA and CDR2 SQIVND come from the germline V gene (reference sequence). This CDR3 comprises 14 residues. CDR3: CASSIGGSYNEQFF. CDR3 nucleotide sequence: TGTGCCAGTAGTATCGGAGGGAGCTACAATGAGCAGTTCTTC.

This clonotype was recorded many times. The chain joins TRBV27 to TRBJ2-1; D possibly matches TRBD1 or TRBD2 (5 bases each). The V end was cut by 5 bases, the J end by 8 bases, with 22 bases between. The CDR3 totals 16 residues. CDR1 and CDR2 from the germline V gene are MNHEY and SMNVEV (reference sequence). CDR3 coding DNA: TGTGCCAGCAGTGTCCCTAGAGGGGTCGGCGTGGATGAGCAGTTCTTC. Translated, it gives CASSVPRGVGVDEQFF.

The sample holds many counts of this clonotype. The V call is TRBV7-2, the J call TRBJ1-6; weak D call: TRBD1 (5 bases). Germline V gene sequence: CDR1 SGHTA, CDR2 FQGNSA. With 5 bases removed from V and 8 bases from J, the gap between germline ends came to 7 bases. This CDR3 region has 12 residues. This CDR3 is CASSVRDSPLHF. CDR3 in DNA: TGTGCCAGCAGCGTCAGGGATTCACCCCTCCACTTT.

In regard to this clonotype: This may be a read error: a much more frequent sequence differs by one nucleotide. The chain uses TRBV19 and TRBJ1-1, with TRBD1 matching over 10 bases. The CDR3 has 17 residues. Germline V lookup: CDR1 LNHDA, CDR2 SQIVND (reference sequence). The CDR3 nucleotides read TGTGCCGGTAGTACCTCTTTTTTCGGGACAGGGGACACTGAAGCTTTCTTT. Amino acids: CAGSTSFFGTGDTEAFF.

There are many counts of this clonotype. The chain links TRBV28 to TRBJ1-4; the match to TRBD1 covers 9 bases. This CDR3 is built from 17 residues. After removal of 3 bases from V and 0 bases from J, the junction contained 5 bases not matched to a gene. CDR1 is MDHEN, CDR2 SYDVKM, per germline. In DNA form, the CDR3 reads TGTGCCAGCAGTTTTGGACAGGGGACTGCAACTAATGAAAAACTGTTTTTT. Translating gives CASSFGQGTATNEKLFF.

This clonotype was observed many times. The chain recombines TRBV6-1 with TRBJ1-3, with a tentative D call TRBD1 (5 bases). CDR3 length: 13 residues. Germline CDR1 is MNHNS and CDR2 is SASEGT. Deletions cut 4 bases from V and 4 bases from J, with 8 bases between. The CDR3 DNA reads as TGTGCCAGCAGTGGACAGCCAGGAAACACCATATATTTT. Its protein product is CASSGQPGNTIYF.